What follows are 3 T cell receptor beta chains derived from one specimen sequenced in a study of blood T cell repertoires in COVID-19. Repertoires were generated with immunoSEQ multiplex PCR, while TCRdb's copy carries only in-frame clones and drops some. The data contain about 13,000 clones, 75% to 90% of them singletons. Sequences were obtained from peripheral blood. The receptors here all came from a man older than 75 with acute or convalescent COVID-19.

The genes are TRBV9 and TRBJ2-2; 12 nucleotides line up with TRBD1. J gave up 6 bases and V 4 bases, and 4 bases lay outside the gene matches. CDR1 is SGDLS, CDR2 YYNGEE, per germline. The CDR3 is 15 amino acids. CDR3 nucleotide sequence: TGTGCCAGCAGCTCGGGACAGGGGGCACCCGGGGAGCTGTTTTTT. It encodes CASSSGQGAPGELFF.

This sequence joins TRBV24-1 and TRBJ1-1; TRBD1 aligns across 9 bases. V was pared by 4 bases and J by 4 bases, with 6 bases of the junction left unmatched. This CDR3 region has 15 residues. In germline, CDR1 is KGHDR, CDR2 SFDVKD. The CDR3 is CATSEGDRAGTEAFF. The CDR3 DNA sequence: TGTGCCACCAGTGAGGGGGACAGGGCGGGCACTGAAGCTTTCTTT.

The rearrangement links TRBV18 to TRBJ2-1, with a possible D match to TRBD2 (6 bases). This CDR3 has 14 residues. V was shortened by 3 bases and J by 1 base, with 7 bases between the two germline ends. The germline gives CDR1 KGHSH, CDR2 LQKENI. CDR3 in DNA: TGTGCCAGCTCACCGGGGGGTTCCTACAATGAGCAGTTCTTC. It encodes CASSPGGSYNEQFF.